These T cell receptor beta chains were read from a single sample in a study of T cell therapy after organ transplantation. This table comes from immunoSEQ multiplex PCR, and its TCRdb copy is limited to in-frame clones, with some not included. The table records around 50,000 clones, 94% of them present only once. No antigen has been assigned to these receptors. This specimen was CD8+ T cells from blood, taken before autologous CMV-specific T cell therapy. The origin of the receptors is a human patient who had received a solid organ transplant and had CMV disease. The CDR3 runs from the conserved cysteine through the conserved F or W. A D gene is named only where the DNA matches it firmly. Clone size is given for some rows only: seen once, a few or many times, or a class if the clone is expanded.

D gene	V gene	clone size	J gene	CDR3 DNA	CDR3 protein
.	TRBV5-4	.	TRBJ2-2	TGTGCCAGCAGCTTGGCCGACTTGTTGGACACCGGGGAGCTGTTTTTT	CASSLADLLDTGELFF
.	TRBV6-6	.	TRBJ1-2	TGTGCCAGCAGAGACTATGGCTACACCTTC	CASRDYGYTF
.	TRBV4-1	once	TRBJ2-2	TGCGCCAGCAGCCAAGTCGGTTTTGGGACCGGGGAGCTGTTTTTT	CASSQVGFGTGELFF
.	TRBV2	.	TRBJ1-2	TGTGCCAGCAGTGAACTTCAGGGGCTCTATGGCTACACCTTC	CASSELQGLYGYTF
TRBD1	TRBV6-5	.	TRBJ2-3	TGTGCCAGCAACAAGGGACAGGGTCCAGATACGCAGTATTTT	CASNKGQGPDTQYF
.	TRBV4-3	.	TRBJ2-1	TGCGCCAGCAGCCAAGATGATAGGAGGAACAATGAGCAGTTCTTC	CASSQDDRRNNEQFF
.	TRBV13	.	TRBJ1-2	TGTGCCAGCAGCTTAGTAGGGGACGGCTACACCTTC	CASSLVGDGYTF
TRBD2	TRBV15	few	TRBJ2-7	TGTGCCACCAGCACCGGGACTAGTCTCTACGAGCAGTACTTC	CATSTGTSLYEQYF
.	TRBV11-2	.	TRBJ2-2	TGTGCCAGCAGCTTAGGAAGCGGGGAGCTGTTTTTT	CASSLGSGELFF
TRBD1	TRBV15	.	TRBJ2-1	TGTGCCACCAGCTGGGGCAGGGGGCGCGCCAATGAGCAGTTCTTC	CATSWGRGRANEQFF
.	TRBV30	.	TRBJ2-2	TGTGCCTGGAGGAAGGGACTCAACACCGGGGAGCTGTTTTTT	CAWRKGLNTGELFF
.	TRBV6-1	.	TRBJ2-6	TGTGCCAGCAGTGAAGCCGCCTCTGGGGCCAACGTCCTGACTTTC	CASSEAASGANVLTF
.	TRBV27	once	TRBJ1-4	TGTGCCAGCAGTTTCGCCTCCGGGGCACCTAATGAAAAACTGTTTTTT	CASSFASGAPNEKLFF
.	TRBV18	.	TRBJ1-1	TGTGCCGCCCAAGGGGCCCCTCTGAACACTGAAGCTTTCTTT	CAAQGAPLNTEAFF
TRBD1	TRBV14	.	TRBJ2-1	TGTGCCAGCAGCCAAGATCCGGGACAGGGCGACAATGAGCAGTTCTTC	CASSQDPGQGDNEQFF
.	TRBV4-3	.	TRBJ2-3	TGCGCCAGCAGCCAAGATGGGGGAAGGGTCACAGATACGCAGTATTTT	CASSQDGGRVTDTQYF
.	TRBV7-2	.	TRBJ1-2	TGTGCCAGCAGCTTAGGAAGGGGCCCCGATAATGGCTACACCTTC	CASSLGRGPDNGYTF
.	TRBV12-5	once	TRBJ2-5	TGTGCTAGTGGTTTGCCACTACAAGAGACCCAGTACTTC	CASGLPLQETQYF
TRBD2	TRBV9	.	TRBJ2-5	TGTGCCAGCAGCGTAGGGACTAGCGGGGGGGAAGAGACCCAGTACTTC	CASSVGTSGGEETQYF
.	TRBV29-1	.	TRBJ1-1	TGCAGCGGTCAACATGACAGACAAGCTTTCTTT	CSGQHDRQAFF
TRBD2	TRBV4-2	.	TRBJ2-1	TGTGCCAGCAGCCAAGACTGGCGGGAGCGGCGTTACAATGAGCAGTTCTTC	CASSQDWRERRYNEQFF
TRBD1	TRBV27	.	TRBJ1-1	TGTGCCAGCAGTTCAAGGGACAGGAGCACTGAAGCTTTCTTT	CASSSRDRSTEAFF
TRBD2	TRBV19	.	TRBJ2-1	TGTGCCAGTAACCCCGGACTAGCGGGATCTAGAGATGAGCAGTTCTTC	CASNPGLAGSRDEQFF
TRBD2	TRBV6-5	.	TRBJ2-7	TGTGCCAGCAGTCGAAGCGGGAGGAGGTCCTACGAGCAGTACTTC	CASSRSGRRSYEQYF
.	TRBV27	once	TRBJ1-1	TGTGCCAGCAGTTTCGGGACCTCGGGGACTGAAGCTTTCTTT	CASSFGTSGTEAFF
TRBD2	TRBV6-6	.	TRBJ2-3	TGTGCCAGCACAGCGGGGAGCACAGATACGCAGTATTTT	CASTAGSTDTQYF
.	TRBV11-2	.	TRBJ2-7	TGTGCCAGCAGCTTAGATGCGGGTGGGTACGAGCAGTACTTC	CASSLDAGGYEQYF
TRBD1	TRBV5-6	.	TRBJ1-2	TGTGCCAGCAGCTTGGGCAGGGGGCATTATGGCTACACCTTC	CASSLGRGHYGYTF
.	TRBV15	.	TRBJ2-7	TGTGCCACCAGCAGAGGCGGGCAGGCTTACGAGCAGTACTTC	CATSRGGQAYEQYF
.	TRBV5-1	.	TRBJ1-1	TGCGCCAGCAGCTTGTTTGGGGGGAACACTGAAGCTTTCTTT	CASSLFGGNTEAFF
.	TRBV30	.	TRBJ2-5	TGTGCCTGGAGCCTCACTGACCTCGAGACCCTCTCTGCGTACCAAGAGACCCAGTACTTC	CAWSLTDLETLSAYQETQYF
.	TRBV27	.	TRBJ1-1	TGTGCCAGCAGTTGGGACTTAGAGAGCACTGAAGCTTTCTTT	CASSWDLESTEAFF
.	TRBV19	.	TRBJ1-1	TGTGCCAGTAAAGTGGCAGCAGGGGTCACTGAAGCTTTCTTT	CASKVAAGVTEAFF
TRBD1	TRBV28	.	TRBJ2-2	TGTGCCAGCAGTTCGCAGCCAGGGACAGCGAACACCGGGGAGCTGTTTTTT	CASSSQPGTANTGELFF
TRBD1	TRBV5-1	.	TRBJ1-4	TGCGCCAGCAGTCATACGACAGGGAATGAAAAACTGTTTTTT	CASSHTTGNEKLFF
.	TRBV6-7	.	TRBJ2-5	TGTGCCAGCAGTTGCGCGGGGGCTAGCGGAACGCAAGAGACCCAGTACTTC	CASSCAGASGTQETQYF
.	TRBV27	.	TRBJ2-7	TGTGCCAGCAAAAAGGGGCCCGGCTACGAGCAGTACTTC	CASKKGPGYEQYF
.	TRBV30	.	TRBJ2-7	TGTGCCTGGAGTGAGATGACCGGGCGTCCTAAAGAGCAGTACTTC	CAWSEMTGRPKEQYF
.	TRBV15	.	TRBJ1-1	TGTGCTACCGCGGAGGTTCGGGTGGACACTGAAGCTTTCTTT	CATAEVRVDTEAFF
TRBD1	TRBV4-2	.	TRBJ2-7	TGTGCCAGCAGTGAAGGACCTGGGACAGGGGGCTACGAGCAGTACTTC	CASSEGPGTGGYEQYF
TRBD1	TRBV5-1	.	TRBJ1-6	TGCGCCAGCAGCCTAAGGAGGAGGGACAGGATTAATTCACCCCTCCACTTT	CASSLRRRDRINSPLHF
.	TRBV4-1	.	TRBJ2-5	TGCGCCAGCAGCCAAGCTGGACGTCAACCCGAAGGAGAGACCCAGTACTTC	CASSQAGRQPEGETQYF
.	TRBV6-5	.	TRBJ1-4	TGTGCCAGCAGTCCTGCAACAACTAATGAAAAACTGTTTTTT	CASSPATTNEKLFF
TRBD1	TRBV30	.	TRBJ1-1	TGTGCCTGGAGTGTGGGGACAGGGACCGCTGAAGCTTTCTTT	CAWSVGTGTAEAFF
.	TRBV4-3	.	TRBJ1-1	TGCGCCAGCAGCCAGGGACCAGGGGTGGGCACTGAAGCTTTCTTT	CASSQGPGVGTEAFF
.	TRBV7-2	once	TRBJ2-1	TGTGCCAGCACTGGGGGATTGCCCTACAATGAGCAGTTCTTC	CASTGGLPYNEQFF
.	TRBV7-2	.	TRBJ2-7	TGTGCCAGCAGCCACGACAGCTACGAGCAGTACTTC	CASSHDSYEQYF
.	TRBV27	.	TRBJ2-1	TGTGCCAGCAGTACTACAGGGAGCTCCTACAATGAGCAGTTCTTC	CASSTTGSSYNEQFF
TRBD1	TRBV2	.	TRBJ1-1	TGTGCCAGCAGAGAAGACAGGGGATACATGAACACTGAAGCTTTCTTT	CASREDRGYMNTEAFF
.	TRBV11-2	.	TRBJ1-2	TGTGCCAGCAGCTTTGGAGACACAAACTATGGCTACACCTTC	CASSFGDTNYGYTF
TRBD1	TRBV18	.	TRBJ1-1	TGTGCCAGCTCACCTAACAGGGGCACCAACGGGAACACTGAAGCTTTCTTT	CASSPNRGTNGNTEAFF
TRBD2	TRBV4-2	.	TRBJ2-5	TGTGCCAGCAGCCCACCTCTTGCGGGGGGGCAGGGGGAGACCCAGTACTTC	CASSPPLAGGQGETQYF
TRBD2	TRBV29-1	.	TRBJ2-7	TGCAGCGTTGTGGGTCCGGGACTAGAGAACTCCTACGAGCAGTACTTC	CSVVGPGLENSYEQYF
TRBD1	TRBV30	once	TRBJ1-2	TGTGCCTGGACAGGGGGCTGGGACTATGGCTACACCTTC	CAWTGGWDYGYTF
.	TRBV6-5	.	TRBJ2-1	TGTGCCAGCAGTTACTCGTCCGGGGAGAAGGTCCATGAGCAGTTCTTC	CASSYSSGEKVHEQFF
.	TRBV11-3	.	TRBJ2-7	TGTGCCAGCAGCTTAGGGGTAGGGTCCCAGTACGAGCAGTACTTC	CASSLGVGSQYEQYF
.	TRBV7-9	.	TRBJ2-7	TGTGCCAGCAGCCCGCCGGGACACAGAACCTACGAGCAGTACTTC	CASSPPGHRTYEQYF